This T cell receptor beta chain was sequenced during a study of cytotoxic CD8 clonotypes in ibrutinib-treated CLL. Clones were read by immunoSEQ multiplex PCR, and TCRdb kept only the in-frame ones, dropping some. Of around 310,000 clones in the sample, around four fifths were seen once. Looked up from germline, CDR1 is SQVTM and CDR2 is ANQGSEA. The CDR3 has 12 residues. The germline V and J ends were trimmed by 6 bases and 4 bases, with 12 bases remaining between them. This material consisted of PBMCs, taken before ibrutinib treatment. The clonotype comes from a human donor with chronic lymphocytic leukemia. The V and J genes are TRBV29-1 and TRBJ2-5; no clear D. DNA for the CDR3: TGCAGCGTCCTTCGGACGCGAGAGACCCAGTACTTC. Translating it yields CSVLRTRETQYF.